This T cell receptor (beta chain) was retrieved from a study of identical twins. Germline V gives CDR1 DFQATT, CDR2 SNEGSKA (reference sequence). Unmatched junction bases numbered 11, after V lost 6 bases and J lost 4 bases. There are 14 residues in the CDR3. From the 5' RACE reads, TCRdb called clonotypes with MiXCR, one entry per CDR3 protein. The profile shows approximately 490,000 distinct CDR3 sequences, around 24% of them singletons. Whole-study findings and limits: The study drew conclusions from cross-sectional statistical analysis, not from following the same donors. Abundant beta clonotypes from cord blood bore fewer insertions; memory repertoires lacked this pattern. Sequences that were out-of-frame, alpha and twin-shared displayed an excess of low generation probability. Zero-insertion analyses could be partly confounded by invariant MAIT and iNKT cells.

In regard to this clonotype: Its antigen remains unidentified.

Separately, the same data were catalogued under a study of yellow fever vaccine responses in identical twins.

This clonotype was sampled from a woman aged 18-30 years in good health. Sequencing was carried out using CD4+ T cells sorted from blood. This chain links TRBV20-1 with TRBJ1-2, with 7 bases fitting TRBD1. CDR3 bases: TGCAGTGCCCCTAGGGCAGGGGGGGCCTATGGCTACACCTTC. Encoded protein: CSAPRAGGAYGYTF.